The clone carrying this TCR beta chain was seen many times. Antigen specificity is unknown. Sequence at one end of the junction differs from germline and may be a read error. Genomic DNA served as the source from which two-round multiplex PCR generated TCR beta CDR3 amplicons. Gene-specific primers for each TRBV and TRBJ gene drove first-round PCR. MiXCR, run by TCRdb on the multiplex PCR reads, gives a single entry per CDR3 protein. The repertoire consists of about 14,000 distinct CDR3 sequences, with roughly 31% occurring once and the leading ten covering about a quarter. This CDR3 has 13 amino acids. Germline V gene sequence: CDR1 MNHEY, CDR2 SVGAGI. The data were obtained in a study of prognosis after radiotherapy for stage I lung cancer. Study as a whole: The radiotherapy was SBRT split into 3 to 5 fractions, giving a biologically effective dose of at least 100 Gy. Distant metastases showed up in a handful of patients after radiotherapy, at a median of about 7 months, while 15 showed no significant progression. Study observations and caveats: The question of whether the expanded TCR clones were tumor-specific was not determined. There was a fall in unique TCR clone counts after stereotactic body radiation therapy, median roughly 9,900 versus 7,200.

The chain has TRBV6-5 and TRBJ2-2; D possibly corresponds to TRBD2 (5 bases). The sequencing used PBMCs, collected before or after stereotactic body radiation therapy (not recorded which). The sequence derives from a donor over 45 with non-small cell lung cancer. The CDR3 DNA sequence: TGTGCCAGCAGTGACTCGGAGGCCGGGGAGCTGTTTTTT. This gives the protein CASSDSEAGELFF.